A selection of T cell receptor beta chains follows, all from one sample in a study of blood T cell repertoires in COVID-19. TCRdb keeps only in-frame clones here, not all; method: immunoSEQ multiplex PCR. The sample consists of 430,000 or so clones, about 90% of them appearing once. The specimen sequenced was peripheral blood. The receptor source for this set is a man younger than 30 with COVID-19, enrolled during active disease. Both conserved end residues are part of each CDR3. The D gene is left open where the match is weak. Size is omitted from some rows. Given values are once, few, many or a class for expanded clones.

NA	NA	TRBV27	TRBJ1-1	CASSLGSNTEAFF	TGTGCCAGCAGTTTAGGGAGTAACACTGAAGCTTTCTTT
NA	NA	TRBV10-3	TRBJ1-1	CAISESGPGTEAFF	TGTGCCATCAGTGAGTCGGGGCCGGGCACTGAAGCTTTCTTT
TRBD2	NA	TRBV10-2	TRBJ2-3	CASSQTSGFTDTQYF	TGCGCCAGCAGTCAGACTAGCGGCTTCACAGATACGCAGTATTTT
TRBD1	NA	TRBV2	TRBJ1-4	CASSEHRGNEKLFF	TGTGCCAGCAGTGAACACAGGGGGAATGAAAAACTGTTTTTT
NA	once	TRBV25-1	TRBJ2-7	CASSEETGRYEQYF	TGTGCCAGCAGTGAAGAGACAGGTCGGTACGAGCAGTACTTC
NA	NA	TRBV28	TRBJ2-7	CASSLPTDPYEQYF	TGTGCCAGCAGCCTCCCGACAGACCCCTACGAGCAGTACTTC
TRBD1	NA	TRBV27	TRBJ1-6	CASSSDRGYNSPLHF	TGTGCCAGCAGTTCCGACAGGGGCTATAATTCACCCCTCCACTTT
TRBD1	NA	TRBV24-1	TRBJ1-2	CATSDGGQIYGYTF	TGTGCCACCAGTGATGGGGGACAGATCTATGGCTACACCTTC
NA	NA	TRBV27	TRBJ2-4	CASTDSLAKNIQYF	TGTGCCAGCACCGACAGCCTAGCCAAAAACATTCAGTACTTC
NA	NA	TRBV11-2	TRBJ1-1	CASSLENPGVSFTEAFF	TGTGCCAGCAGCCTCGAGAACCCTGGTGTGTCGTTCACTGAAGCTTTCTTT
NA	NA	TRBV10-2	TRBJ2-2	CASSGSSRGTGELFF	TGCGCCAGCAGTGGTTCTAGTCGGGGCACCGGGGAGCTGTTTTTT
NA	NA	TRBV28	TRBJ1-2	CASSPGIHSLYGYTF	TGTGCCAGCAGCCCGGGGATACATAGTCTTTATGGCTACACCTTC